These 30 T cell receptor beta chains originate from one sample sequenced in a study of blood T cell repertoires in COVID-19. Here immunoSEQ multiplex PCR was the method, and the copy in TCRdb shows in-frame clones only, minus some. The sample has under 150,000 clones, 70% to 90% seen once; the top ten hold around 8.4%. Input material: peripheral blood. The receptors stem from an older woman who had recovered from COVID-19.

The rearrangement uses TRBV9 and TRBJ2-5; possibly TRBD2 for D (6 bases). Trimming removed 0 bases from V and 1 base from J, with 13 bases in between. The CDR3 is made up of 16 amino acids. Germline CDR1 SGDLS, CDR2 YYNGEE. In DNA form, the CDR3 reads TGTGCCAGCAGCGTAGGTAGTAGCGGTATCCAAGAGACCCAGTACTTC. It encodes CASSVGSSGIQETQYF.

The rearrangement joins TRBV5-1 to TRBJ1-2, with D unresolved. The germline V gene has CDR1 SGHRS and CDR2 YFSETQ. The CDR3 loop spans 13 amino acids. Trimming pared 0 bases from V and 3 bases from J, leaving 6 bases between. The CDR3 here is CASSLASDYGYTF. For the CDR3, the DNA is TGCGCCAGCAGCTTGGCGTCAGACTATGGCTACACCTTC.

V gene TRBV3-1 (or the pseudogene TRBV3-2) combines with J gene TRBJ2-2; 12 bases agree with TRBD2. The germline V gene encodes CDR1 LGHDT and CDR2 YNNKEL (reference sequence). This CDR3 spans 16 amino acids. With 4 bases clipped from V and 5 bases from J, the junction kept 5 bases outside the gene matches. The CDR3 spells CASSPLAGGGTGELFF. The DNA of the CDR3 is TGTGCCAGCAGCCCACTAGCGGGGGGAGGAACCGGGGAGCTGTTTTTT.

V usage is TRBV28 and J usage is TRBJ1-2, with a weak D call TRBD1 (5 bases). The V gene's germline CDR1 is MDHEN and CDR2 SYDVKM. With 11 bases removed from V and 4 bases from J, the gap between germline ends came to 14 bases. This CDR3 has 12 amino acids. In DNA form, the CDR3 reads TGTGCCGGCCTGGACACTCTCTATGGCTACACCTTC. Protein: CAGLDTLYGYTF.

The chain is built from TRBV27 and TRBJ2-1, with 12 nucleotides matching TRBD2. The V and J ends lost 3 bases and 9 bases, in that order; junction bases with no gene match: 15. Germline values: CDR1 MNHEY, CDR2 SMNVEV (reference sequence). The CDR3 sequence is 18 residues long. The CDR3 DNA is TGTGCCAGCAGTTTCTCAGTCTATCTAGCGGGAGGGCAGGGTGAGCAGTTCTTC. It codes for CASSFSVYLAGGQGEQFF.

V gene TRBV20-1 combines with J gene TRBJ2-2; 7 positions agree with TRBD2. The CDR3 has 16 residues. Germline assignment: CDR1 DFQATT and CDR2 SNEGSKA (reference sequence). V lost 3 bases and J lost 5; bases outside the gene matches: 12. In nucleotides, the CDR3 is TGCAGTGCTAGTGGGGTTGCGGGAGATCGGACCGGGGAGCTGTTTTTT. Its protein product is CSASGVAGDRTGELFF.

CDR3 DNA: TGTGCCAGCAGCCAAGCAAGTACAGCAAAGAGAAACACCATATATTTT. Translating gives CASSQASTAKRNTIYF. The J gene is TRBJ1-3, the V gene TRBV4-2; D gene unclear. V was pared by 1 base and J by 5 bases, with 15 bases between. Germline V gene sequence: CDR1 LGHNA, CDR2 YNFKEQ. The CDR3 runs 16 residues.

This chain joins TRBV4-3 and TRBJ2-1; the match to TRBD2 covers 8 bases. Per the germline V gene, CDR1 is LGHNA and CDR2 is YSLEER. J lost 10 bases, V lost 5 bases, and 7 bases had no gene match. The CDR3 spans 13 residues. CDR3 sequence reads: CASSTRTSGEQFF. The CDR3 DNA reads as TGCGCCAGCAGCACCCGCACTAGCGGAGAGCAGTTCTTC.

A note on this clone: Germline is not matched at one junction end, which may reflect a read error. The chain uses TRBV3-1 (or the pseudogene TRBV3-2) and TRBJ2-5; 7 nucleotides align to TRBD1. Germline loops: CDR1 LGHDT, CDR2 YNNKEL (reference sequence). CDR3 length: 11 residues. The CDR3 here is CASSQGTAGNF. The CDR3 nucleotides are TGTGCCAGCAGCCAGGGGACAGCCGGCAACTTC.

The chain couples TRBV7-2 to TRBJ2-3; a weak D match, TRBD2 (6 bases). V lost 0 bases, J lost 7 bases, and 8 bases lay in between. This CDR3 region has 13 residues. Germline CDR1 and CDR2: SGHTA and FQGNSA. The CDR3 protein is CASSLARGNTQYF. DNA for the CDR3: TGTGCCAGCAGCTTAGCGCGGGGCAATACGCAGTATTTT.

This chain links TRBV10-3 with TRBJ2-5, with 13 bases aligning to TRBD2. This CDR3 spans 18 amino acids. The trim removed 2 bases at V and 2 bases at J, leaving 8 bases unmatched. Germline V gene lookup returns CDR1 ENHRY and CDR2 SYGVKD. In nucleotides, the CDR3 is TGTGCCATCAGTGAGCCCACGGGACTAGCGGGACCTCAAGAGACCCAGTACTTC. This gives the protein CAISEPTGLAGPQETQYF.

Note on this clone: The sample carries other DNA sequences with the same CDR3. The V and J genes are TRBV9 and TRBJ2-5; TRBD2 agrees at 12 bases. The germline CDR1 and CDR2 sequences are SGDLS and YYNGEE. V gave up 0 bases and J gave up 2 bases; unmatched junction bases: 2. The CDR3 length is 16 residues. CDR3 sequence reads: CASSVATSGGQETQYF. The CDR3 nucleotides are TGTGCCAGCAGCGTAGCGACTAGCGGGGGACAAGAGACCCAGTACTTC.

This chain joins TRBV3-1 (or the pseudogene TRBV3-2) and TRBJ1-1; 8 bases are shared with TRBD1. Germline lookup yields CDR1 LGHDT and CDR2 YNNKEL (reference sequence). There are 14 residues in the CDR3. The V segment lost 3 bases and the J segment 6 bases; nucleotides outside the gene matches: 6. CDR3 in amino acids: CASSHWTGTSEAFF. CDR3 coding DNA: TGTGCCAGCAGCCACTGGACAGGGACGTCTGAAGCTTTCTTT.

V gene TRBV2 combines with J gene TRBJ2-2; D may be TRBD1 (5 bases). The germline V gene has CDR1 SNHLY and CDR2 FYNNEI. The CDR3 is 12 residues long. V was pared by 6 bases and J by 8 bases, with 10 bases between. The CDR3 sequence is CASRPQEGELFF. The CDR3 DNA follows: TGTGCCAGCAGACCACAGGAGGGGGAGCTGTTTTTT.

The chain combines TRBV7-2 with TRBJ2-3; 7 bases map to TRBD2. CDR3 length equals 14 residues. Germline-derived CDR1 and CDR2 are SGHTA and FQGNSA. The trim removed 2 bases at V and 4 bases at J, leaving 3 bases unmatched. The CDR3 protein is CASSLRAGADTQYF. The CDR3 DNA reads TGTGCCAGCAGCTTACGCGCGGGAGCAGATACGCAGTATTTT.

The rearrangement links TRBV4-2 to TRBJ1-5; a possible D gene is TRBD1 (5 bases). Germline V gene lookup returns CDR1 LGHNA and CDR2 YNFKEQ. The V gene lost 4 bases and the J gene lost 0 bases, with 10 bases spanning the gap. The CDR3 covers 15 residues. The CDR3 spells CASSPSGVSNQPQHF. As DNA, the CDR3 is TGTGCCAGCAGCCCATCGGGGGTTAGCAATCAGCCCCAGCATTTT.

The genes are TRBV29-1 and TRBJ1-4; TRBD1 matches 7 bases. Trimming at V came to 7 bases and at J to 2 bases, leaving 7 bases not matched to a gene. This CDR3 spans 14 amino acids. The germline V gene has CDR1 SQVTM and CDR2 ANQGSEA. CDR3 nucleotides: TGCAGCGCATTACCGACAGGGACTAATGAAAAACTGTTTTTT. Translated: CSALPTGTNEKLFF.

This chain connects TRBV4-1 to TRBJ2-7; 11 bases match TRBD1. With 3 bases clipped from V and 4 bases from J, the junction kept 11 bases outside the gene matches. Germline CDR1 and CDR2: MGHRA and YSYEKL. The CDR3 consists of 17 residues. CDR3 protein: CASSHLPGTGGFYEQYF. CDR3 nucleotide sequence: TGCGCCAGCAGCCATCTCCCGGGGACAGGGGGATTTTACGAGCAGTACTTC.

This chain links TRBV30 with TRBJ2-7; weak D call: TRBD2 (5 bases). Germline V gene sequence: CDR1 GTSNPN, CDR2 SVGIG (reference sequence). V lost 3 bases and J 5 bases, leaving 14 bases between the germline ends. The CDR3 is 13 residues long. CDR3 in DNA: TGTGCCTGGAGCAGCCTTCCGGGAAACGAGCAGTACTTC. Amino acids: CAWSSLPGNEQYF.

V and J are TRBV28 and TRBJ1-6; possibly TRBD1 for D (5 bases). Germline CDR1 MDHEN, CDR2 SYDVKM. Trimming took 5 bases from V and 4 from J, leaving 15 bases between them. The CDR3 is made up of 16 amino acids. The CDR3 reads CASSGLSTVYNSPLHF. CDR3 bases: TGTGCCAGCAGTGGTTTATCGACAGTGTATAATTCACCCCTCCACTTT. Based on the CDR3 plus reference TRBV28 and TRBJ1-6, the full variable domain is DVKVTQSSRYLVKRTGEKVFLECVQDMDHENMFWYRQDPGLGLRLIYFSYDVKMKEKGDIPEGYSVSREKKERFSLILESASTNQTSMYLCASSGLSTVYNSPLHFGNGTRLTVT.

The J gene is TRBJ1-6, the V gene TRBV6-5, with D possibly being TRBD1 (6 bases). The length of the CDR3 is 13 residues. V was shortened by 6 bases and J by 14 bases, with 17 bases between the two germline ends. Germline lookup yields CDR1 MNHEY and CDR2 SVGAGI. CDR3 sequence (DNA): TGTGCCAGCAGCCGGGACACCCTTTTGACCCTCCACTTT. It codes for CASSRDTLLTLHF.

The genes are TRBV10-3 and TRBJ2-3; D is unclear. Trimming removed 0 bases from V and 4 bases from J, with 11 bases in between. Germline V gives CDR1 ENHRY, CDR2 SYGVKD. There are 15 residues in the CDR3. The CDR3 is CAISESTNEADTQYF. Here the CDR3 DNA reads TGTGCCATCAGTGAGTCAACAAATGAGGCAGATACGCAGTATTTT.

This chain links TRBV6-2 or TRBV6-3 with TRBJ2-1, with D unresolved. The V end was cut by 5 bases, the J end by 0 bases, with 5 bases between. The CDR3 runs to 13 residues. The germline CDR1 and CDR2 sequences are MNHEY and SVGEGT. The chain's CDR3 is CASSTVSYNEQFF. DNA of the CDR3: TGTGCCAGCAGTACGGTCTCCTACAATGAGCAGTTCTTC.

The CDR3 spells CASSRQDWTGELFF. The DNA for the CDR3 is TGTGCCAGCAGCCGACAGGACTGGACCGGGGAGCTGTTTTTT. V gene TRBV7-9 combines with J gene TRBJ2-2; D possibly corresponds to TRBD1 (6 bases). V shed 5 bases and J shed 5 bases, with 12 bases lying between them. The germline gives CDR1 SEHNR, CDR2 FQNEAQ (reference sequence). The CDR3 is 14 residues long.

The chain employs TRBV10-2 and TRBJ2-5; D may be TRBD1 (6 bases). V gave up 7 bases and J gave up 5 bases, with 14 bases separating them. Germline assignment: CDR1 WSHSY and CDR2 SAAADI. This CDR3 comprises 13 residues. This CDR3 reads CASIHRAGETQYF. CDR3 DNA: TGCGCCAGCATTCACAGGGCGGGCGAGACCCAGTACTTC.

J is TRBJ1-5 and V is TRBV10-2, with a weak D call TRBD1 (6 bases). Germline V lookup: CDR1 WSHSY, CDR2 SAAADI. The CDR3 loop spans 14 amino acids. The germline V and J ends were trimmed by 6 bases and 5 bases, with 14 bases remaining between them. The CDR3 DNA sequence: TGCGCCAGCAGGGGGACATCACGTCATCAGCCCCAGCATTTT. Encoded protein: CASRGTSRHQPQHF.

The genes are TRBV28 and TRBJ2-3; 13 nucleotides agree with TRBD2. Germline V lookup: CDR1 MDHEN, CDR2 SYDVKM. The CDR3 contains 18 residues. J gave up 4 bases and V 5 bases, and 12 bases lay outside the gene matches. The chain's CDR3 is CASSPTSGRAGVADTQYF. The CDR3 DNA is TGTGCCAGCAGTCCAACTAGCGGGAGGGCCGGGGTTGCAGATACGCAGTATTTT.

The genes are TRBV7-6 and TRBJ1-5, with a weak D call TRBD1 (5 bases). Trimming shortened V by 5 bases and J by 4 bases, and 9 bases separated the two germline ends. The germline gives CDR1 SGHVS, CDR2 FNYEAQ. The CDR3 is made up of 13 amino acids. The CDR3 region has the DNA TGTGCCAGCAGCGGTTCAGGGAATCAGCCCCAGCATTTT. This translates into CASSGSGNQPQHF.

V and J are TRBV2 and TRBJ1-1; possible D gene TRBD1, 6 bases. Germline V gives CDR1 SNHLY, CDR2 FYNNEI. V gave up 1 base and J gave up 5 bases, with 14 bases separating them. The CDR3 runs to 15 residues. CDR3 nucleotides: TGTGCCAGCAGTGAAGGTCCGGGACATGTAACTGAAGCTTTCTTT. This encodes CASSEGPGHVTEAFF.

The chain recombines TRBV7-9 with TRBJ2-1; 7 bases map to TRBD2. V lost 6 bases to trimming and J lost 3 bases; unmatched junction nucleotides: 14. Germline CDR1 SEHNR, CDR2 FQNEAQ (reference sequence). The CDR3 has 17 amino acids. The CDR3 reads CASSFSSSGGGYNEQFF. The CDR3 nucleotides are TGTGCCAGCAGTTTTTCTTCCTCTGGCGGGGGCTACAATGAGCAGTTCTTC.